This T cell receptor (beta chain) was captured by sequencing in a study of blood T cells in healthy people across ages. The CDR3 contains 16 residues. Germline-derived CDR1 and CDR2 are ENHRY and SYGVKD. J was trimmed by 1 base and V by 3 bases; bases with no gene match: 7. The second PCR ran about 7 to 12 cycles with a sample-barcoded 5' primer and J-beta primers. In TCRdb, the 5' RACE reads were re-called with MiXCR into one record per CDR3 protein. The repertoire consists of roughly 700,000 distinct CDR3 sequences, with 25% occurring once and the leading ten covering just under 9.5%. This clonotype occurred a few times. These data were also reused for a study on T cells of mothers and their children. From that paper: Six children and their three healthy Caucasian mothers were the donors.

This TCR came from a boy between 10 and 17 years old in good health. The V call is TRBV10-3, the J call TRBJ2-3; TRBD2 aligns across 7 bases. The sequenced sample was blood. CDR3 sequence reads: CAISEGAGVGTDTQYF. CDR3 bases: TGTGCCATCAGTGAAGGGGCGGGAGTAGGCACAGATACGCAGTATTTT.